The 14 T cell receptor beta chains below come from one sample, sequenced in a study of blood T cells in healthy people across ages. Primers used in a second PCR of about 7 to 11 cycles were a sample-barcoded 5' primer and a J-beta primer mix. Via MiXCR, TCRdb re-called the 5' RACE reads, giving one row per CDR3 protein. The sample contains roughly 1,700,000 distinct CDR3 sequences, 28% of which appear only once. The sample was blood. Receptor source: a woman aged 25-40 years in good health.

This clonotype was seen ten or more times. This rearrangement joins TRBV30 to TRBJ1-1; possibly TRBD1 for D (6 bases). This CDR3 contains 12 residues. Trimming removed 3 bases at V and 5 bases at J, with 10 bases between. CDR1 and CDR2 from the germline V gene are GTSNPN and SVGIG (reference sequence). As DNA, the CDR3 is TGTGCCTGGAGGCCTCAGGGGACTGAAGCTTTCTTT. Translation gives CAWRPQGTEAFF.

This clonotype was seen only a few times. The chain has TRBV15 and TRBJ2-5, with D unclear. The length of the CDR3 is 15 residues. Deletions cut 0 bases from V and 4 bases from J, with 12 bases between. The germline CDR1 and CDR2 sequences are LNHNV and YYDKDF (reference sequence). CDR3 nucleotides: TGTGCCACCAGCAGAGATCCATCGGGTTCAGAGACCCAGTACTTC. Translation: CATSRDPSGSETQYF.

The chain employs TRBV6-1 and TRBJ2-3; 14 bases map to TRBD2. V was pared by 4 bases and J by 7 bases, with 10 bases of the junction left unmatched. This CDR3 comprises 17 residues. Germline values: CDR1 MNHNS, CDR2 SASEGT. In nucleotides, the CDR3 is TGTGCCAGCAGTGTTGTCGGGACTAGCGGGAGACGGAATACGCAGTATTTT. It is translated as CASSVVGTSGRRNTQYF.

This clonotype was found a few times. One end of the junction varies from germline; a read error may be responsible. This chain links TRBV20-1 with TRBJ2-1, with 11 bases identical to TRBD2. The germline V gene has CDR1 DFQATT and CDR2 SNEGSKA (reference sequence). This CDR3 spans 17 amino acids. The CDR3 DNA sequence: TGCAGTGCTCGAGACTATAGCGGGGGGGGATCCTACAATGAGCAGTTCTTC. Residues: CSARDYSGGGSYNEQFF.

CDR3 region: CASSPLAGGPINEQFF. The CDR3 DNA follows: TGTGCCAGCAGCCCCCTAGCGGGAGGGCCTATCAATGAGCAGTTCTTC. The V call is TRBV12-3 or TRBV12-4, the J call TRBJ2-1; TRBD2 matches 12 bases. CDR3 size: 16 residues. After removal of 6 bases from V and 6 bases from J, the junction contained 9 bases not matched to a gene.

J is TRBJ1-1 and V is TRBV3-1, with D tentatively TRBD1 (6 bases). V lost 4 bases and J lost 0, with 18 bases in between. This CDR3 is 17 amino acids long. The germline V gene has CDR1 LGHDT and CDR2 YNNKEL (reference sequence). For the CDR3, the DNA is TGTGCCAGCAGCCCCCCCAGGGGACGGAGCATGAACACTGAAGCTTTCTTT. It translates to CASSPPRGRSMNTEAFF.

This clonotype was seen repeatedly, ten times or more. The CDR3 coding sequence is TGTGCCAGCAGGGCAAGCTCTGGGGCCAACGTCCTGACTTTC. Amino acids: CASRASSGANVLTF. This chain uses TRBV5-4 with TRBJ2-6; unclear D gene. The V gene's germline CDR1 is SGHNT and CDR2 YYREEE (reference sequence). CDR3 length equals 14 residues. Deletions cut 5 bases from V and 0 bases from J, with 6 bases between.

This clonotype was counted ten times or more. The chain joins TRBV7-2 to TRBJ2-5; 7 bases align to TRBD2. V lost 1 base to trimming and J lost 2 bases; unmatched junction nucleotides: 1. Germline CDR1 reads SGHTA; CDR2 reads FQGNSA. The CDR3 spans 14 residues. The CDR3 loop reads CASSLGLAQETQYF. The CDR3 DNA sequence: TGTGCCAGCAGCTTAGGACTAGCTCAAGAGACCCAGTACTTC.

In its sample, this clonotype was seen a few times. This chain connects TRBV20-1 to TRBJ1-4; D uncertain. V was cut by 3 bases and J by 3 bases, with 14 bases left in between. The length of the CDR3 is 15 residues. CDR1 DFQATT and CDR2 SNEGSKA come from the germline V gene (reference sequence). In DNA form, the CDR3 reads TGCAGTGCTAGGAAAGAGGGAACAGCTAATGAAAAACTGTTTTTT. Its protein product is CSARKEGTANEKLFF.

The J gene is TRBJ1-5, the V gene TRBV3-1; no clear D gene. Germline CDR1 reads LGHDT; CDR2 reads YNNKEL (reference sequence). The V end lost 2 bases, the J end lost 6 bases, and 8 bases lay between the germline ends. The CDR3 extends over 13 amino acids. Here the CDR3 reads CASSQSVRQPQHF. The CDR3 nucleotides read TGTGCCAGCAGCCAATCTGTTCGTCAGCCCCAGCATTTT.

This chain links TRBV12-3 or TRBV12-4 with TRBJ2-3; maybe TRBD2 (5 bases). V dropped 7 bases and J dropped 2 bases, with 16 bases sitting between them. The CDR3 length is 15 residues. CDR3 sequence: CASTPGRGVTDTQYF. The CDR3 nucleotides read TGTGCCAGCACCCCCGGACGGGGAGTCACAGATACGCAGTATTTT.

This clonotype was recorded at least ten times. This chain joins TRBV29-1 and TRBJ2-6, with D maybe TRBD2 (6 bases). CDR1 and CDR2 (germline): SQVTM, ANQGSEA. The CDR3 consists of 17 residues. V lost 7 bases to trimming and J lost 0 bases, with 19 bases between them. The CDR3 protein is CSASDGESNSGANVLTF. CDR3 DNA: TGCAGCGCTAGCGACGGGGAGTCAAACTCTGGGGCCAACGTCCTGACTTTC.

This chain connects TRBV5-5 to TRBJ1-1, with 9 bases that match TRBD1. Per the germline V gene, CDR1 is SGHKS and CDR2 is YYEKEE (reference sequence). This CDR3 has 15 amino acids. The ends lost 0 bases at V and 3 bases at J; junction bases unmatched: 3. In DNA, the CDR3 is TGTGCCAGCAGCTTGGGACAGGGGGGGGACACTGAAGCTTTCTTT. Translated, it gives CASSLGQGGDTEAFF.

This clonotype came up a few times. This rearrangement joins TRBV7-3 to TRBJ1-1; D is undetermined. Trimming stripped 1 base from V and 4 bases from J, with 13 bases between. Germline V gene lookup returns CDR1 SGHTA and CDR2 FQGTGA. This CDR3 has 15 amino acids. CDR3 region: CASSLKKAAITEAFF. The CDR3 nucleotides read TGTGCCAGCAGCTTAAAAAAGGCGGCGATCACTGAAGCTTTCTTT. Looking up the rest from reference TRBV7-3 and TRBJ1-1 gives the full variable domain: GAGVSQTPSNKVTEKGKYVELRCDPISGHTALYWYRQSLGQGPEFLIYFQGTGAADDSGLPNDRFFAVRPEGSVSTLKIQRTERGDSAVYLCASSLKKAAITEAFFGQGTRLTVV.